This T cell receptor beta chain is from a study of blood T cell repertoires in COVID-19. The overall study: Some COVID-19 samples were acute and others convalescent; all came from the United States, Italy and Spain. The cDNA or gDNA used as material had been derived from T cells, B-cell-depleted T cells, or PBMCs.

Patients in Seattle were enrolled during active infection, then followed longitudinally. Under the authors' procedure: Cell counts per sample came from amplifying reference gene primers. Repertoires were generated with immunoSEQ multiplex PCR, while TCRdb's copy carries only in-frame clones and drops some. Clone size and the V and J calls come from that table; the DNA yielded D and trimming. The sample includes about 260,000 clones, roughly 90% of them seen just once. Trimming removed 7 bases from V and 4 bases from J, with 10 bases in between. The CDR3 contains 13 residues. CDR1 and CDR2 from the germline V gene are ENHRY and SYGVKD. This clone was observed a single time.

This TCR derives from a woman younger than 45 with COVID-19, enrolled during active disease. Source material: peripheral blood. The rearrangement joins TRBV10-3 to TRBJ1-4, with a tentative D call TRBD1 (6 bases). The CDR3 nucleotides read TGTGCCATCATCAGGGGCCTTAATGAAAAACTGTTTTTT. Its translation: CAIIRGLNEKLFF.